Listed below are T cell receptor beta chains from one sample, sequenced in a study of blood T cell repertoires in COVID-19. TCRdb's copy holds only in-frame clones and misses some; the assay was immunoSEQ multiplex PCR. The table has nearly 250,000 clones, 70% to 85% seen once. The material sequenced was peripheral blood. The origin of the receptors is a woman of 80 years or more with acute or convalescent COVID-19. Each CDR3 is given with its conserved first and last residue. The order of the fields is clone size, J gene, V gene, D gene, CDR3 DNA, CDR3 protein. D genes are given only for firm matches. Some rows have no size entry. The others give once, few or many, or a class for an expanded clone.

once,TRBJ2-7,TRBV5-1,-,TGCGCCAGCAGCTTCGGAGGGCCGAGGGAGCAGTACTTC,CASSFGGPREQYF
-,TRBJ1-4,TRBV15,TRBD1,TGTGCCACCAGTAGGGGGCGTGATGAAAAACTGTTTTTT,CATSRGRDEKLFF
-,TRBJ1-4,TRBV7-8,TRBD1,TGTGCCAGCAGCTTTCTAGGCACCGGGACAGAAAATGAAAAACTGTTTTTT,CASSFLGTGTENEKLFF
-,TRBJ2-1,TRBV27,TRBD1,TGTGCCAGCAGACTAGGGACAGCCTCCTACAATGAGCAGTTCTTC,CASRLGTASYNEQFF
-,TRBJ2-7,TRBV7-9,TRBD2,TGTGCCAGCAGCTTAGTAGAGGGAGGGGTACAGTACTTC,CASSLVEGGVQYF
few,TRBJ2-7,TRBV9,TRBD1,TGTGCCAGCAGCGTAACCGGGACAGACTACGAGCAGTACTTC,CASSVTGTDYEQYF
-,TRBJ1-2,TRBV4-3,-,TGCGCCAGCAGCCAAGGCGAAATGGGGGGATTGACTAACTATGGCTACACCTTC,CASSQGEMGGLTNYGYTF
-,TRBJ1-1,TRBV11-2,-,TGTGCCAGCAGCTTAGGAGCAGGGAACACTGAAGCTTTCTTT,CASSLGAGNTEAFF
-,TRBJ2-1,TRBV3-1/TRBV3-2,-,TGTGCCAGCAGCCAGCGACAGGTTGTCTACAATGAGCAGTTCTTC,CASSQRQVVYNEQFF
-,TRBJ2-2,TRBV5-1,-,TGCGCCAGCAGCTCAGGGAAGAACACCGGGGAGCTGTTTTTT,CASSSGKNTGELFF
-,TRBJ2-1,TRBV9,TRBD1,TGTGCCAGCAGCCAGCGTGGAAGTCCGGGACAGATCAACAATGAGCAGTTCTTC,CASSQRGSPGQINNEQFF
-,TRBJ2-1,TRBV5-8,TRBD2,TGTGCCAGCAGCTTGAGTTGGGGGTCTAGCGGGATTGAGCAGTTCTTC,CASSLSWGSSGIEQFF
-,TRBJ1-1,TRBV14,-,TGTGCCAGCAGCCCCTCCCTGAACACTGAAGCTTTCTTT,CASSPSLNTEAFF
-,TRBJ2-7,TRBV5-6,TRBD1,TGTGCCAGCAGCTTCACAGGGGGCGAGCAGTACTTC,CASSFTGGEQYF
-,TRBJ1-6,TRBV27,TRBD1,TGTGCCAGCAGTCCTGCGAGGGGGCCGTGGGATTCACCCCTCCACTTT,CASSPARGPWDSPLHF
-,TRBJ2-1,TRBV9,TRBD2,TGTGCCAGCAGCGTAGCACCGGGACTAGCGGGAACTGAGCAGTTCTTC,CASSVAPGLAGTEQFF
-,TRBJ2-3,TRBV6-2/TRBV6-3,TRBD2,TGTGCCAGCAGTTACGGAACGCTTAGCGGGGATACGCAGTATTTT,CASSYGTLSGDTQYF
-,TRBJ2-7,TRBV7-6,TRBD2,TGTGCCATCCAACCCCTAGCGGGGAGCTCCTACGAGCAGTACTTC,CAIQPLAGSSYEQYF
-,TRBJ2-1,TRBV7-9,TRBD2,TGTGCCAGCAGCCCTCGAGGGACTAGCGGCTACAATGAGCAGTTCTTC,CASSPRGTSGYNEQFF
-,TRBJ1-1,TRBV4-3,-,TGCGCCAGCAGCCAGGGGGGAGTTTGGACTGAAGCTTTCTTT,CASSQGGVWTEAFF
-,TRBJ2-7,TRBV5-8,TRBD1,TGTGCCAGCAGCGTCCCCGGGACAGGGGCCTACGAGCAGTACTTC,CASSVPGTGAYEQYF
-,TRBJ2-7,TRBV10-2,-,TGCGCCAGCAGTGAGTCGCCTGCCACAGTCGGTTACGAGCAGTACTTC,CASSESPATVGYEQYF
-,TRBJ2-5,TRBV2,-,TGTGCCAGCAGTGAAGAGCGGGTGATCCAAGAGACCCAGTACTTC,CASSEERVIQETQYF
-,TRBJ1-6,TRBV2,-,TGTGCCAGCAGGAGGGGGGGTCCCCTCCACTTT,CASRRGGPLHF
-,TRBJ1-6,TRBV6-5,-,TGTGCCAGCAATATGGACTATTCGGGTTCACCCCTCCACTTT,CASNMDYSGSPLHF
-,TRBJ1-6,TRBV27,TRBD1,TGTGCCAGCAGTTTAAGGACAGGGGGCGTCACCTATAATTCACCCCTCCACTTT,CASSLRTGGVTYNSPLHF